Presented here are 32 T cell receptor beta chains from one specimen sequenced in a study of shared clonotypes between healthy human individuals. Method: immunoSEQ multiplex PCR; TCRdb's copy keeps in-frame clones and lacks some. The profile shows some 2 million clones, approximately 95% of them singletons. The sequenced material came from naive CD4+ T cells sorted from blood. Subset specified: CD45RA+ positively selected. Receptor source: a man aged 18 to 35 in good health.

The chain recombines TRBV6-5 with TRBJ2-2; TRBD2 matches 7 bases. Germline loops: CDR1 MNHEY, CDR2 SVGAGI. The CDR3 contains 15 residues. J gave up 1 base and V 6 bases, and 5 bases lay outside the gene matches. CDR3 DNA sequence: TGTGCCAGCAGATTAGCGGGCCTGAACACCGGGGAGCTGTTTTTT. Amino acids: CASRLAGLNTGELFF.

This clone appeared a single time. The rearrangement joins TRBV5-1 to TRBJ1-2; possibly TRBD1 for D (5 bases). CDR1 and CDR2 from the germline V gene are SGHRS and YFSETQ. V dropped 0 bases and J dropped 2 bases, with 11 bases sitting between them. The CDR3 sequence is 15 residues long. CDR3 sequence (DNA): TGCGCCAGCAGCTTGGAACAGGAAAGAAACTATGGCTACACCTTC. It encodes CASSLEQERNYGYTF.

Concerning this clone itself: At the DNA level, this CDR3 is encoded by other sequences in the same sample as well. This chain joins TRBV2 and TRBJ2-7; TRBD1 agrees at 10 bases. The trim removed 6 bases at V and 3 bases at J, leaving 2 bases unmatched. CDR3 length: 13 amino acids. Germline CDR1 is SNHLY and CDR2 is FYNNEI. DNA for the CDR3: TGTGCCAGCAGGGGACAGGGGTTCTACGAGCAGTACTTC. Translation: CASRGQGFYEQYF.

The rearrangement uses TRBV30 and TRBJ2-3; 11 bases line up with TRBD2. The germline gives CDR1 GTSNPN, CDR2 SVGIG (reference sequence). The CDR3 covers 14 residues. V dropped 7 bases and J dropped 0; count of bases not matched to a gene: 3. The CDR3 here is CALTSGSSTDTQYF. CDR3 coding DNA: TGTGCCTTAACTAGCGGGAGCAGCACAGATACGCAGTATTTT.

The gene calls are TRBV7-9 and TRBJ1-4; D call uncertain. Germline loops: CDR1 SEHNR, CDR2 FQNEAQ (reference sequence). Trimming took 5 bases from V and 8 from J, leaving 15 bases between them. The CDR3 contains 14 residues. The CDR3 DNA reads as TGTGCCAGCAGCCAGGACCGGTTCTCCGAAAAACTGTTTTTT. Translating gives CASSQDRFSEKLFF. The full variable domain, its missing parts supplied by reference TRBV7-9 and TRBJ1-4, is DTGVSQNPRHKITKRGQNVTFRCDPISEHNRLYWYRQTLGQGPEFLTYFQNEAQLEKSRLLSDRFSAERPKGSFSTLEIQRTEQGDSAMYLCASSQDRFSEKLFFGSGTQLSVL.

The chain couples TRBV28 to TRBJ2-5; no firm D call. V gave up 2 bases and J gave up 2 bases, with 9 bases separating them. The CDR3 has 14 residues. Looked up from germline, CDR1 is MDHEN and CDR2 is SYDVKM. The CDR3 reads CASSLGRLQETQYF. The CDR3 nucleotides read TGTGCCAGCAGTTTAGGACGGCTTCAAGAGACCCAGTACTTC.

In its sample, this clone was seen once. This sequence joins TRBV30 and TRBJ2-5; D gene ambiguous. CDR3 length: 12 residues. V shed 2 bases and J shed 5 bases, with 9 bases lying between them. Germline V gene data show CDR1 as GTSNPN and CDR2 as SVGIG (reference sequence). The CDR3 reads CAWSISSETQYF. DNA for the CDR3: TGTGCCTGGAGTATCAGCTCGGAGACCCAGTACTTC. The full variable domain, its missing parts supplied by reference TRBV30 and TRBJ2-5, is SQTIHQWPATLVQPVGSPLSLECTVEGTSNPNLYWYRQAAGRGLQLLFYSVGIGQISSEVPQNLSASRPQDRQFILSSKKLLLSDSGFYLCAWSISSETQYFGPGTRLLVL.

The rearrangement links TRBV18 to TRBJ1-3; 7 nucleotides align to TRBD1. Unmatched junction bases numbered 14, after V lost 2 bases and J lost 4 bases. Germline CDR1 KGHSH, CDR2 LQKENI. The CDR3 has 18 amino acids. The CDR3 protein is CASSPYPVQGLRGNTIYF. The CDR3 bases are TGTGCCAGCTCACCATACCCCGTACAGGGGCTGAGAGGAAACACCATATATTTT.

The genes are TRBV6-5 and TRBJ1-5; no firm D call. The CDR3 loop spans 15 amino acids. V was shortened by 0 bases and J by 7 bases, with 13 bases between the two germline ends. CDR1 and CDR2 from the germline V gene are MNHEY and SVGAGI. The CDR3: CASSYSFGLDQPQHF. The CDR3 coding sequence is TGTGCCAGCAGTTACTCGTTTGGATTAGACCAGCCCCAGCATTTT.

The chain carries TRBV5-1 and TRBJ1-4; D is perhaps TRBD1 (5 bases). CDR3 size: 15 residues. The V gene's germline CDR1 is SGHRS and CDR2 YFSETQ. V shed 4 bases and J shed 8 bases, with 18 bases lying between them. CDR3 nucleotides: TGCGCCAGCAGCCCCGGCGTGGCAGAGGGGGAAAAACTGTTTTTT. This gives the protein CASSPGVAEGEKLFF.

The chain has TRBV11-3 and TRBJ2-2, with a weak D call TRBD1 (6 bases). Trimming stripped 5 bases from V and 8 bases from J, with 12 bases between. The CDR3 covers 13 residues. Germline CDR1 is SGHNT and CDR2 is YENEEA. DNA for the CDR3: TGTGCCAGCAGCCGCAGGGGTGCGGGGGAGCTGTTTTTT. It translates to CASSRRGAGELFF. The whole variable domain, remainder taken from reference TRBV11-3 and TRBJ2-2, is EAGVVQSPRYKIIEKKQPVAFWCNPISGHNTLYWYLQNLGQGPELLIRYENEEAVDDSQLPKDRFSAERLKGVDSTLKIQPAELGDSAVYLCASSRRGAGELFFGEGSRLTVL.

Here the CDR3 DNA reads TGTGCCACCAGCAGAGGAAAAGGTAGTGAGCAGTTCTTC. Protein: CATSRGKGSEQFF. This chain connects TRBV15 to TRBJ2-1; D gene ambiguous. Deletions cut 1 base from V and 9 bases from J, with 10 bases between. Germline V gene sequence: CDR1 LNHNV, CDR2 YYDKDF (reference sequence). CDR3 length: 13 amino acids.

The V call is TRBV18, the J call TRBJ2-1; 13 positions agree with TRBD2. V gave up 4 bases and J gave up 5 bases; unmatched junction bases: 2. There are 15 residues in the CDR3. Germline values: CDR1 KGHSH, CDR2 LQKENI. The CDR3 DNA is TGTGCCAGCTCACTAGGGACTAGCGGGAACAATGAGCAGTTCTTC. Translating it yields CASSLGTSGNNEQFF.

The chain is built from TRBV20-1 and TRBJ2-1; D is uncertain. The germline CDR1 and CDR2 sequences are DFQATT and SNEGSKA (reference sequence). The CDR3 runs to 11 residues. The CDR3 nucleotides read TGCAGGGCTGGACGGTACAATGAGCAGTTCTTC. It codes for CRAGRYNEQFF.

The chain couples TRBV10-1 to TRBJ2-2; tentatively, D is TRBD2 (6 bases). The CDR3 totals 18 residues. Germline V gives CDR1 WNHNN, CDR2 SYGVQD (reference sequence). The V end lost 8 bases, the J end lost 6 bases, and 28 bases lay between the germline ends. The CDR3 bases are TGCGCCAGCCCCCGAACCCAAGTCGCGGGAAGGAGAGCCGGGGAGCTGTTTTTT. Its protein product is CASPRTQVAGRRAGELFF.

The V call is TRBV2, the J call TRBJ1-4, with unresolved D. Germline CDR1 reads SNHLY; CDR2 reads FYNNEI. The CDR3 extends over 15 amino acids. V shed 7 bases and J shed 3 bases, with 15 bases lying between them. The CDR3 reads CASTLNSGPNEKLFF. CDR3 in DNA: TGTGCCAGCACACTAAACTCTGGCCCTAATGAAAAACTGTTTTTT.

The V gene is TRBV10-3, the J gene TRBJ1-1, with unresolved D. The CDR3 runs to 13 residues. V was shortened by 11 bases and J by 1 base, with 14 bases between the two germline ends. CDR1 and CDR2 (germline): ENHRY, SYGVKD. CDR3 in amino acids: CALQRAPNTEAFF. CDR3 coding DNA: TGTGCCCTCCAGCGTGCCCCGAACACTGAAGCTTTCTTT.

Comment on this clone: Other DNA sequences in this specimen translate into the identical CDR3. This sequence joins TRBV28 and TRBJ2-7, with D perhaps matching TRBD1 (7 bases). The germline V gene has CDR1 MDHEN and CDR2 SYDVKM. The CDR3 sequence is 14 residues long. The ends were cut back, 5 bases at V and 3 bases at J, with 14 bases in the middle. The CDR3 sequence is CASSLRQGGYEQYF. The CDR3, as DNA: TGTGCCAGCAGTCTGCGACAGGGAGGCTACGAGCAGTACTTC.

V is TRBV2 and J is TRBJ2-7; D is ambiguous. The CDR3 contains 15 residues. Trimming pared 7 bases from V and 1 base from J, leaving 17 bases between. Germline CDR1 and CDR2: SNHLY and FYNNEI. This CDR3 is CASTPPPAASYEQYF. In nucleotides, the CDR3 is TGTGCCAGCACTCCCCCGCCCGCGGCTTCCTACGAGCAGTACTTC.

V is TRBV18 and J is TRBJ1-1; D uncertain. Germline V gene lookup returns CDR1 KGHSH and CDR2 LQKENI. This CDR3 spans 15 amino acids. Trimming took 0 bases from V and 1 from J, leaving 9 bases between them. The CDR3 nucleotides are TGTGCCAGCTCACCACCCGGTCACCCGAACACTGAAGCTTTCTTT. It yields the protein CASSPPGHPNTEAFF.

For this clone: This sample includes further DNA sequences coding for the same CDR3. V and J are TRBV7-6 and TRBJ2-7; no clear D gene. The CDR3 is 13 residues long. V lost 0 bases to trimming and J lost 0 bases, with 3 bases between them. Looked up from germline, CDR1 is SGHVS and CDR2 is FNYEAQ. The CDR3 sequence is CASSLASSYEQYF. DNA of the CDR3: TGTGCCAGCAGCTTAGCTAGCTCCTACGAGCAGTACTTC.

V and J are TRBV18 and TRBJ1-2; possibly TRBD1 for D (5 bases). CDR3 size: 14 residues. With 3 bases removed from V and 5 bases from J, the gap between germline ends came to 13 bases. Looked up from germline, CDR1 is KGHSH and CDR2 is LQKENI. The CDR3 bases are TGTGCCAGCTCACCGGGACTTCAGGGTTATGGCTACACCTTC. Its translation is CASSPGLQGYGYTF.

The J gene is TRBJ1-5, the V gene TRBV2, with no clear D. Trimming took 4 bases from V and 5 from J, leaving 15 bases between them. The CDR3 contains 15 residues. Per the germline V gene, CDR1 is SNHLY and CDR2 is FYNNEI. CDR3 sequence reads: CASSVLGIGDQPQHF. The CDR3, as DNA: TGTGCCAGCAGTGTTCTGGGGATAGGAGATCAGCCCCAGCATTTT.

The genes are TRBV2 and TRBJ1-4, with 12 bases identical to TRBD1. The CDR3 runs to 16 residues. Germline V gene lookup returns CDR1 SNHLY and CDR2 FYNNEI. Unmatched junction bases numbered 14, after V lost 7 bases and J lost 11 bases. Here the CDR3 DNA reads TGTGCCAGCAACCCACGGGACAGGGGGCTCCCGGGGAAACTGTTTTTT. Residues: CASNPRDRGLPGKLFF.

There are a few counts of this clone. V and J are TRBV5-4 and TRBJ1-2; D possibly corresponds to TRBD1 (5 bases). Germline V gene data show CDR1 as SGHNT and CDR2 as YYREEE (reference sequence). The V end lost 1 base, the J end lost 6 bases, and 7 bases lay between the germline ends. CDR3 length equals 12 residues. The CDR3 region is CASSLQGNGYTF. The CDR3 bases are TGTGCCAGCAGCTTGCAGGGTAATGGCTACACCTTC.

A remark on this clone: Other DNA sequences in this specimen translate into the identical CDR3. This chain connects TRBV7-2 to TRBJ2-7, with D tentatively TRBD2 (6 bases). In germline, CDR1 is SGHTA, CDR2 FQGNSA. V was clipped by 1 base and J by 0 bases, with 13 bases between them. This CDR3 has 16 amino acids. CDR3 in DNA: TGTGCCAGCAGCTTAGTCGGGACTGAGAGCTCCTACGAGCAGTACTTC. Its translation: CASSLVGTESSYEQYF.

The rearrangement uses TRBV7-9 and TRBJ1-3; maybe TRBD1 (5 bases). V was pared by 1 base and J by 0 bases, with 13 bases between. CDR1 SEHNR and CDR2 FQNEAQ come from the germline V gene (reference sequence). The CDR3 is made up of 17 amino acids. In DNA form, the CDR3 reads TGTGCCAGCAGCTTAGGCGCAGGGCGAACCTCTGGAAACACCATATATTTT. Amino acids: CASSLGAGRTSGNTIYF.

This sequence joins TRBV5-1 and TRBJ1-5; TRBD1 matches 7 bases. The germline CDR1 and CDR2 sequences are SGHRS and YFSETQ. V lost 0 bases to trimming and J lost 4 bases; unmatched junction nucleotides: 7. The CDR3 totals 16 residues. The CDR3 bases are TGCGCCAGCAGCTTGGGATCAGGGGGGAGGAATCAGCCCCAGCATTTT. Protein: CASSLGSGGRNQPQHF.

The V gene is TRBV5-1, the J gene TRBJ2-5, with D perhaps TRBD1 or TRBD2 (5 bases each). The CDR3 loop spans 15 amino acids. The ends were cut back, 1 base at V and 7 bases at J, with 17 bases in the middle. Per germline, CDR1 SGHRS and CDR2 YFSETQ. CDR3 coding DNA: TGCGCCAGCAGCTTGAGTACTAGGGGAAGGGGGACCCAGTACTTC. Encoded protein: CASSLSTRGRGTQYF.

The rearrangement links TRBV11-2 to TRBJ2-7; D possibly corresponds to TRBD1 (5 bases). The CDR3 is made up of 14 amino acids. Germline assignment: CDR1 SGHAT and CDR2 FQNNGV. V shed 0 bases and J shed 6 bases, with 12 bases lying between them. The CDR3 DNA sequence: TGTGCCAGCAGCTTAGAGGGGCGGTTCTCCGAGCAGTACTTC. Translated, it gives CASSLEGRFSEQYF.

V usage is TRBV6-5 and J usage is TRBJ1-6; D unclear. V lost 4 bases and J lost 11, with 9 bases in between. This CDR3 spans 12 amino acids. In germline, CDR1 is MNHEY, CDR2 SVGAGI. This chain's CDR3 is CASSSPRAPLHF. CDR3 sequence (DNA): TGTGCCAGCAGTTCACCACGGGCACCCCTCCACTTT.

J is TRBJ2-1 and V is TRBV10-1; no clear D gene. Trimming shortened V by 4 bases and J by 6 bases, and 7 bases separated the two germline ends. Germline V lookup: CDR1 WNHNN, CDR2 SYGVQD (reference sequence). CDR3 length: 12 residues. CDR3 DNA: TGCGCCAGCAGTGGTAGCCCCAATGAGCAGTTCTTC. Protein product: CASSGSPNEQFF.